This TCR beta chain was identified in a study of blood T cell repertoires in COVID-19. Per germline, CDR1 SQVTM and CDR2 ANQGSEA. The CDR3 runs 16 residues. V trimming: 0 bases; J trimming: 4 bases; junction bases outside the gene matches: 11. The method was immunoSEQ multiplex PCR; TCRdb's version includes in-frame clones alone and lacks a portion of them. There are 300,000 to 350,000 clones in the sample; over 85% occur only once, and over 9% lies in the top ten. Two negative PCRs, clearance, or symptom resolution were required of recovered Cohort 3 donors. The chain is built from TRBV29-1 and TRBJ1-2, with 7 positions matching TRBD1. The specimen sequenced was PBMCs or T cells enriched from blood (not recorded which). The TCR comes from a woman in her twenties or thirties who had recovered from COVID-19. CDR3 sequence reads: CSVEDFGQAGGYGYTF. In DNA, the CDR3 is TGCAGCGTTGAAGACTTTGGACAGGCGGGTGGCTATGGCTACACCTTC.